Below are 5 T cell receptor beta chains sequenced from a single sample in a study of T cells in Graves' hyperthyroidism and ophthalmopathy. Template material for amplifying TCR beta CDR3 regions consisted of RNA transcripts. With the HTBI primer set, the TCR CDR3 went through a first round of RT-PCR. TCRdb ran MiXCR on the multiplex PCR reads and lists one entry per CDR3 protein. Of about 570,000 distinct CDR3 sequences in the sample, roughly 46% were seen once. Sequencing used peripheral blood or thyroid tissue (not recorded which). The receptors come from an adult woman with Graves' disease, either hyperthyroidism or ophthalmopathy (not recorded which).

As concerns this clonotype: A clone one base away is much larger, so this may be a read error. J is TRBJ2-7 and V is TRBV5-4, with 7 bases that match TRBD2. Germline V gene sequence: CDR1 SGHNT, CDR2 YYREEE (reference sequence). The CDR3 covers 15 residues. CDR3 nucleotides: TGTGCCAGCAGCTTGGCCGTGGGACTATTCCACGAGCCGTACTTC. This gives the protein CASSLAVGLFHEPYF. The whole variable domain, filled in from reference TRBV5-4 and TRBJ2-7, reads ETGVTQSPTHLIKTRGQQVTLRCSSQSGHNTVSWYQQALGQGPQFIFQYYREEENGRGNFPPRFSGLQFPNYSSELNVNALELDDSALYLCASSLAVGLFHEPYFGPGTRLTVT.

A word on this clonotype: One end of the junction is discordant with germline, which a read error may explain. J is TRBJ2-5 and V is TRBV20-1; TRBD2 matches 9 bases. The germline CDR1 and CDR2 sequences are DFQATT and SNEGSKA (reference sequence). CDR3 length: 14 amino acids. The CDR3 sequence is CGARGLAQQETQHF. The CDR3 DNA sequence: TGCGGTGCTAGGGGACTAGCTCAACAAGAGACCCAGCACTTC.

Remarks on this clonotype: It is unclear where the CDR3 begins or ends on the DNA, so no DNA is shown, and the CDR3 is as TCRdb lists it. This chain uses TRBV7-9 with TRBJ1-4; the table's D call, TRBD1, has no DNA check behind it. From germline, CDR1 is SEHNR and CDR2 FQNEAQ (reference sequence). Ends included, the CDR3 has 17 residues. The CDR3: CASKRPTGMQLMKNCFF.

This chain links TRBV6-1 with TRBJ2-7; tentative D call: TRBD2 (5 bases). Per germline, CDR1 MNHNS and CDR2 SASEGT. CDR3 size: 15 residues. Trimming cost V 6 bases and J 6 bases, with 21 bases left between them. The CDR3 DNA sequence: TGTGCCAGCAGGCGTCCCAGCGGTTCGGCGGGCGAGCAGTACTTC. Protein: CASRRPSGSAGEQYF.

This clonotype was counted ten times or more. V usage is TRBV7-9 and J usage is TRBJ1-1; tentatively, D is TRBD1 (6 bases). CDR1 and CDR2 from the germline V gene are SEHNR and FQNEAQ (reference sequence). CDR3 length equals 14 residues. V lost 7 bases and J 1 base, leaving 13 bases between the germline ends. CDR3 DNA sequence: TGTGCCAGCACCCAGGGGAGGGGGAACACTGAAGCTTTCTTT. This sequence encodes CASTQGRGNTEAFF.